A single sample gave rise to the 18 T cell receptor beta chains below, sequenced in a study of CD8 T cells in ankylosing spondylitis. Study-level findings and limits: A TCR beta motif made of about 8 highly homologous variants seemed typical of ankylosing spondylitis blood.

The antigens these receptors bind are not known. TCRdb fed the 5' RACE reads into MiXCR, producing one record per CDR3 protein. The sample yields 500,000 or so distinct CDR3 sequences, about 5% seen once. Sequenced sample: blood, either unsorted or a sorted T cell fraction (not recorded which). These receptors all stem from a male donor with ankylosing spondylitis.

This clonotype appeared many times. The gene calls are TRBV20-1 and TRBJ1-5, with D uncertain. The length of the CDR3 is 13 residues. V gave up 2 bases and J gave up 3 bases, with 8 bases separating them. Germline V CDR1 and CDR2: DFQATT, SNEGSKA (reference sequence). CDR3 coding DNA: TGCAGTGCTAGACACGGACTCAATCAGCCCCAGCATTTT. As protein: CSARHGLNQPQHF.

This clonotype was seen ten or more times. The chain employs TRBV10-3 and TRBJ2-7, with TRBD2 matching over 12 bases. Germline CDR1 ENHRY, CDR2 SYGVKD. The CDR3 is made up of 14 amino acids. V trimming: 6 bases; J trimming: 3 bases; junction bases outside the gene matches: 3. This CDR3 is CAISPTSGSYEQYF. In DNA form, the CDR3 reads TGTGCCATCAGCCCGACTAGCGGGAGCTACGAGCAGTACTTC.

This clonotype was seen ten or more times. This rearrangement joins TRBV4-2 to TRBJ1-2; D uncertain. The germline V and J ends were trimmed by 0 bases and 3 bases, with 11 bases remaining between them. The CDR3 sequence is 15 residues long. From germline, CDR1 is LGHNA and CDR2 YNFKEQ. In DNA, the CDR3 is TGTGCCAGCAGCCAAGACCGTGGCAGCTACTATGGCTACACCTTC. This codes for CASSQDRGSYYGYTF.

Ten or more counts support this clonotype. This chain joins TRBV6-2 or TRBV6-3 and TRBJ2-3; D unresolved. Trimming pared 10 bases from V and 4 bases from J, leaving 9 bases between. The CDR3 loop spans 11 amino acids. The germline V gene encodes CDR1 MNHEY and CDR2 SVGEGT. Written as DNA, the CDR3 is TGTGCCACCACACGTTCAGATACGCAGTATTTT. It encodes CATTRSDTQYF.

This clonotype was counted at least ten times. V gene TRBV7-9 combines with J gene TRBJ2-5; possible D gene TRBD2, 6 bases. This CDR3 comprises 13 residues. V lost 5 bases and J 5 bases, leaving 12 bases between the germline ends. Germline lookup yields CDR1 SEHNR and CDR2 FQNEAQ (reference sequence). DNA of the CDR3: TGTGCCAGCAGCGACCGACGGGGGGAGACCCAGTACTTC. The encoded protein is CASSDRRGETQYF.

This clonotype was counted ten times or more. The gene calls are TRBV5-4 and TRBJ2-3, with 9 bases aligning to TRBD1. The CDR3 runs to 15 residues. V lost 4 bases, J lost 0 bases, and 3 bases stayed unmatched. CDR1 and CDR2 (germline): SGHNT, YYREEE (reference sequence). The DNA for the CDR3 is TGTGCCAGCAGCCGCGGACAGGGGAGCACAGATACGCAGTATTTT. It yields the protein CASSRGQGSTDTQYF.

This clonotype was counted ten times or more. The genes are TRBV4-3 and TRBJ2-7; D uncertain. CDR1 LGHNA and CDR2 YSLEER come from the germline V gene. This CDR3 is built from 14 residues. V lost 0 bases and J 2 bases, leaving 8 bases between the germline ends. The CDR3 DNA reads TGCGCCAGCAGCCAAGAAACGCTGGCCTACGAGCAGTACTTC. Its protein product is CASSQETLAYEQYF.

This clonotype was found many times. V and J are TRBV15 and TRBJ1-6; 7 positions agree with TRBD1. Trimming took 3 bases from V and 11 from J; bases not matched to a gene: 10. Germline values: CDR1 LNHNV, CDR2 YYDKDF (reference sequence). The CDR3 has 15 residues. CDR3 DNA sequence: TGTGCCACCAGCAGGGGTGAGGCAGGGGGTACACCCCTCCACTTT. Protein: CATSRGEAGGTPLHF.

This clonotype was detected ten times or more. This sequence joins TRBV12-3 or TRBV12-4 and TRBJ2-4; 8 bases are a match to TRBD2. The ends lost 6 bases at V and 3 bases at J; junction bases unmatched: 7. The CDR3 totals 15 residues. The CDR3: CASSLLLADKNIQYF. CDR3 nucleotides: TGTGCCAGCAGCCTACTACTAGCGGACAAAAACATTCAGTACTTC.

There are a few counts of this clonotype. The J gene is TRBJ2-1, the V gene TRBV11-1; 14 bases align to TRBD2. CDR1 and CDR2 from the germline V gene are SGHAT and FQDESV (reference sequence). V was clipped by 5 bases and J by 9 bases; unmatched bases: 3. The CDR3 has 14 residues. This CDR3 is CASSPGTSGGEQFF. For the CDR3, the DNA is TGTGCCAGCAGCCCCGGGACTAGCGGGGGTGAGCAGTTCTTC.

The sample holds a few counts of this clonotype. This chain uses TRBV18 with TRBJ2-7, with D uncertain. Germline-derived CDR1 and CDR2 are KGHSH and LQKENI. The CDR3 is 12 residues long. Between the trimmed V and J ends, which lost 0 bases and 6 bases, there was a span of 6 bases. The CDR3 nucleotides are TGTGCCAGCTCACCACCTTCGGGCGAGCAGTACTTC. Residues: CASSPPSGEQYF.

This clonotype was seen ten or more times. V is TRBV12-3 or TRBV12-4 and J is TRBJ2-2, with D unclear. Trimming stripped 6 bases from V and 2 bases from J, with 10 bases between. The CDR3 extends over 14 amino acids. The CDR3 DNA follows: TGTGCCAGCAGCAGAAAGGGAAACACCGGGGAGCTGTTTTTT. Amino acid sequence: CASSRKGNTGELFF.

This clonotype came up many times. The chain uses TRBV7-9 and TRBJ1-1, with D perhaps TRBD1 (5 bases). In germline, CDR1 is SEHNR, CDR2 FQNEAQ (reference sequence). The CDR3 is made up of 15 amino acids. The V end was cut by 3 bases, the J end by 4 bases, with 15 bases between. CDR3 residues: CASSFTGPQGTEAFF. The CDR3 nucleotides are TGTGCCAGCAGCTTTACCGGGCCCCAGGGCACTGAAGCTTTCTTT.

This clonotype was seen many times. The gene calls are TRBV12-3 or TRBV12-4 and TRBJ1-1; D is perhaps TRBD1 (6 bases). There are 15 residues in the CDR3. Between the trimmed V and J ends, which lost 5 bases and 4 bases, there was a span of 17 bases. In nucleotides, the CDR3 is TGTGCCAGCAGTATGACAGGTTTTAGTGGCACTGAAGCTTTCTTT. Translating it yields CASSMTGFSGTEAFF.

The CDR3 DNA is TGTGCCAGCAGTGACCTGGGACCGGTAAATGAAAAACTGTTTTTT. Protein sequence: CASSDLGPVNEKLFF. The rearrangement uses TRBV6-6 and TRBJ1-4; D is perhaps TRBD1 (5 bases). This CDR3 has 15 residues. V lost 5 bases and J 5 bases, leaving 15 bases between the germline ends. Germline V gives CDR1 MNHNY, CDR2 SVGAGI (reference sequence).

This clonotype has at least ten counts. This rearrangement joins TRBV4-3 to TRBJ2-3; 9 bases are a match to TRBD1. The CDR3 has 17 residues. V lost 4 bases to trimming and J lost 4 bases; unmatched junction nucleotides: 12. Germline CDR1 and CDR2: LGHNA and YSLEER. The CDR3 DNA follows: TGCGCCAGCAGCCGAGTCCTAATACAGGGGGCTCCAGATACGCAGTATTTT. This translates into CASSRVLIQGAPDTQYF.

This clonotype was observed many times. One end of the junction does not line up with germline, which may come from a read error. V and J are TRBV7-7 and TRBJ1-5, with D hard to call. CDR3 length: 15 residues. CDR1 and CDR2 from the germline V gene are SSHAT and FNYEAQ (reference sequence). Written as DNA, the CDR3 is TGTGCTAGCAGCTTATATCGGACTCCTCTTCTGCCCCAGCATTTT. Its protein product is CASSLYRTPLLPQHF.

As to this clonotype: This could be a read error, since a much larger clone is one nucleotide away. This chain connects TRBV27 to TRBJ2-6, with a possible D match to TRBD1 (5 bases). The V end lost 0 bases, the J end lost 2 bases, and 8 bases lay between the germline ends. Germline CDR1 is MNHEY and CDR2 is SMNVEV (reference sequence). CDR3 size: 16 residues. CDR3 residues: CASSLSWGAGANVLTF. The CDR3 coding sequence is TGTGCCAGCAGTTTATCGTGGGGCGCTGGGGCCAACGTCCTGACTTTC.